The 8 T cell receptor beta chains below come from one sample, sequenced in a study of blood T cell repertoires in COVID-19. Sequencing used immunoSEQ multiplex PCR; TCRdb keeps in-frame clones, though not all of them. Among some 100,000 clones listed, roughly 75% were seen once. The sequencing input was peripheral blood. These receptors were taken from a human donor in a cohort sampled during active or convalescent COVID-19.

The chain uses TRBV5-1 and TRBJ2-7, with 8 bases fitting TRBD2. The germline gives CDR1 SGHRS, CDR2 YFSETQ. There are 15 residues in the CDR3. J gave up 4 bases and V 2 bases, and 8 bases lay outside the gene matches. The CDR3, as DNA: TGCGCCAGCAGCTTCGGGAGCGGGAGTACATACGAGCAGTACTTC. Translated, it gives CASSFGSGSTYEQYF.

The J gene is TRBJ2-1, the V gene TRBV7-8; D unclear. The CDR3 spans 13 residues. Germline V gene data show CDR1 as SGHVS and CDR2 as FQNEAQ. Trimming took 4 bases from V and 10 from J, leaving 14 bases between them. The CDR3 reads CASSSLPEAEQFF. As DNA, the CDR3 is TGTGCCAGCAGCTCTCTCCCCGAAGCCGAGCAGTTCTTC. The entire variable domain, with the rest obtained from reference TRBV7-8 and TRBJ2-1, is as follows: GAGVSQSPRYKVAKRGQDVALRCDPISGHVSLFWYQQALGQGPEFLTYFQNEAQLDKSGLPSDRFFAERPEGSVSTLKIQRTQQEDSAVYLCASSSLPEAEQFFGPGTRLTVL.

Only a few counts were recorded for this clone. The chain is built from TRBV27 and TRBJ2-1, with TRBD2 matching 11 bases. Germline assignment: CDR1 MNHEY and CDR2 SMNVEV (reference sequence). J lost 3 bases, V lost 7 bases, and 5 bases had no gene match. This CDR3 is built from 15 residues. CDR3 amino acids: CASMGLAANYNEQFF. The CDR3 bases are TGTGCCAGCATGGGACTAGCGGCCAACTACAATGAGCAGTTCTTC.

V gene TRBV7-2 combines with J gene TRBJ2-7, with D possibly being TRBD1 (5 bases). Germline-derived CDR1 and CDR2 are SGHTA and FQGNSA. Trimming removed 1 base at V and 2 bases at J, with 15 bases between. CDR3 length: 16 residues. CDR3 in amino acids: CASSLGERGYAYEQYF. The CDR3 region has the DNA TGTGCCAGCAGCTTAGGCGAAAGGGGATACGCCTACGAGCAGTACTTC.

The chain has TRBV19 and TRBJ1-1; possibly TRBD1 for D (6 bases). This CDR3 has 15 residues. Trimming left V 7 bases short and J 6 bases short, with 21 bases between. Germline lookup yields CDR1 LNHDA and CDR2 SQIVND (reference sequence). The CDR3 sequence is CASTPFQGRSAEAFF. The CDR3 DNA sequence: TGTGCCAGTACCCCTTTTCAGGGGAGAAGCGCTGAAGCTTTCTTT.

This clone was detected a few times. The gene calls are TRBV27 and TRBJ1-6; D not certain. CDR3 size: 14 residues. Germline V gene sequence: CDR1 MNHEY, CDR2 SMNVEV (reference sequence). Trimming took off 4 bases at V and 10 bases at J, with 14 bases between the two ends. DNA for the CDR3: TGTGCCAGCAGTTCCAAGGTTGGGAGCTCACCCCTCCACTTT. Translating gives CASSSKVGSSPLHF.

The chain carries TRBV4-3 and TRBJ2-7; 8 nucleotides match TRBD2. Germline CDR1 reads LGHNA; CDR2 reads YSLEER. The CDR3 has 16 residues. Trimming removed 3 bases from V and 6 bases from J; junction bases left unmatched: 13. CDR3 residues: CASSQMPSGTRAEQYF. The CDR3 DNA sequence: TGCGCCAGCAGCCAGATGCCTTCCGGGACTAGGGCCGAGCAGTACTTC.

The genes are TRBV3-1 (or the pseudogene TRBV3-2) and TRBJ1-2; D is perhaps TRBD1 (6 bases). The ends were cut back, 6 bases at V and 2 bases at J, with 16 bases in the middle. The CDR3 extends over 15 amino acids. Germline V CDR1 and CDR2: LGHDT, YNNKEL (reference sequence). CDR3 in amino acids: CASSYTGGGNYGYTF. The DNA of the CDR3 is TGTGCCAGCAGTTATACCGGGGGGGGCAACTATGGCTACACCTTC.